The 24 T cell receptor beta chains below come from one sample, sequenced in a study of tissue T cells after allogeneic stem cell transplantation. The time point was: mouse harvest day 14 after allogeneic transplant. The graft held 10^6 splenic CD5+ T cells and 10^7 T-cell-depleted bone marrow cells. TCRdb keeps only in-frame clones here, not all; method: immunoSEQ multiplex PCR. Among around 5,000 clones listed, under 60% were seen once. The sample was gut tissue. These TCRs come from a female BALB/c mouse given C57BL/6 T cells with graft-versus-host disease after an allogeneic hematopoietic cell transplant.

Concerning this clone: Germline and genes here are mouse. The DNA ends 1 residue before the CDR3 does, and the rest of the CDR3 is filled in from the germline J gene. V gene TRBV26 combines with J gene TRBJ1-3, with no clear D. Between the trimmed V and J ends, which lost 4 bases and 2 bases, there was a span of 0 bases. Germline V gene data show CDR1 as KGHPV and CDR2 as FQNQEV (reference sequence). This CDR3 has 11 amino acids. CDR3 loop: CASSPGNTLYF. Incomplete CDR3 DNA: TGTGCCAGCAGTCCTGGAAATACGCTCTAT.

For this clone: Gene and germline names: mouse. The read stops 1 residue short of the end of the CDR3; the missing end is completed from the germline J gene. V gene TRBV19 combines with J gene TRBJ1-2; 9 positions match TRBD1. This CDR3 is 15 amino acids long. In germline, CDR1 is FNHDT, CDR2 SITEND (reference sequence). Unmatched junction bases numbered 6, after V lost 2 bases and J lost 4 bases. The CDR3 sequence: CASSIGDRDGSDYTF. CDR3 DNA (partial): TGTGCCAGCAGTATTGGGGACAGGGACGGCTCCGACTACACC.

As to this clone: Gene names refer to mouse genes. The missing CDR3 end, 1 residue past where the read stops, is filled in from the germline J gene. The chain uses TRBV23 and TRBJ2-4; the tabulated D call, TRBD1, remains unverified against the DNA. The germline V gene encodes CDR1 KGHTA and CDR2 FQNQQP. CDR3 size: 14 residues. CDR3 amino acids: CSSSVTPSQNTLYF. CDR3 DNA, as far as it was read: TGCTCCAGCAGCGTGACACCTAGTCAAAACACCTTGTAC. Together with reference TRBV23 and TRBJ2-4, the CDR3 gives the full variable domain: DAAVTQKPRYLIKMKGQEAEMKCIPEKGHTAVFWYQQKQSKELKFLIYFQNQQPLDQIDMVKERFSAVCPSSSLCSLGIRTCEAEDSALYLCSSSVTPSQNTLYFGAGTRLSVL.

This clone has more than one count but fewer than ten. Mouse gene names apply. The read terminates 1 residue before the CDR3 end, so the remaining end is supplied by the germline J gene. The chain couples TRBV26 to TRBJ2-7, with 8 bases lining up with TRBD2. V was pared by 2 bases and J by 7 bases, with 7 bases of the junction left unmatched. The CDR3 loop spans 14 amino acids. The germline V gene encodes CDR1 KGHPV and CDR2 FQNQEV (reference sequence). CDR3 bases read: TGTGCCAGCAGTCTGCCGGGGGGGCGCGGGGAACAGTAC. This codes for CASSLPGGRGEQY. The entire CDR3 sequence reads CASSLPGGRGEQYF.

This clone is labeled medium-sized. Gene names are the mouse ones. The CDR3 extends 1 residue past the end of the read, so its final part is completed from the germline J gene. The chain couples TRBV26 to TRBJ1-1; perhaps TRBD1 as D (6 bases). Germline CDR1 and CDR2: KGHPV and FQNQEV (reference sequence). V dropped 2 bases and J dropped 6 bases, with 7 bases sitting between them. The CDR3 contains 12 residues. The sequenced CDR3 bases are TGTGCCAGCAGTCTGGGGGGGCCAGAAGTCTTC. Its protein is CASSLGGPEVF. The CDR3 in its entirety is CASSLGGPEVFF.

Concerning this clone: Gene names are the mouse ones. The CDR3 extends 1 residue past the end of the read, so its final part is completed from the germline J gene. This sequence joins TRBV26 and TRBJ2-3; 13 bases fit TRBD2. The CDR3 length is 16 residues. CDR1 is KGHPV and CDR2 is FQNQEV in the germline V gene (reference sequence). J lost 4 bases, V lost 1 base, and 2 bases had no gene match. CDR3 in amino acids: CASSLWTGGAPETLYF. Incomplete CDR3 DNA: TGTGCCAGCAGTCTGTGGACTGGGGGGGCGCCAGAAACGCTGTAT.

On this clone: Gene names refer to mouse genes. The covered CDR3 bases are TGTGCCAGCAGCTCCCAGGGTTACACCCAGTAC. Translating it yields CASSSQGYTQY. The entire CDR3 protein reads CASSSQGYTQYF. This rearrangement joins TRBV4 to TRBJ2-5; tentative D call: TRBD1 (5 bases). Read data end 1 residue before the CDR3 end; the end is taken from the germline J gene. Germline CDR1 is LGHDT and CDR2 is YNNKQL (reference sequence). CDR3 size: 12 residues. The V gene lost 4 bases and the J gene lost 7 bases, with 9 bases spanning the gap.

On this clone itself: The gene names here belong to mouse. Sequencing ends 1 residue short of the CDR3 end; the germline J gene provides the rest. The rearrangement joins TRBV15 to TRBJ1-1; tentatively, D is TRBD1 (6 bases). This CDR3 is built from 13 residues. V was cut by 5 bases and J by 4 bases, with 11 bases left in between. Germline V lookup: CDR1 SGHND, CDR2 FRSKSL. The sequenced CDR3 bases are TGTGCCAGCAGTCTGGGGGCGAGCACAGAAGTCTTC. This sequence encodes CASSLGASTEVF. The CDR3, in full, reads CASSLGASTEVFF.

This clone was observed a few times. Mouse gene names and germline throughout. The CDR3 extends 1 residue past the end of the read, so its final part is completed from the germline J gene. The V and J genes are TRBV5 and TRBJ2-1; 9 nucleotides match TRBD1. This CDR3 is built from 14 residues. Trimming removed 4 bases from V and 7 bases from J; junction bases left unmatched: 5. The germline V gene encodes CDR1 LGHNA and CDR2 YNLKQL (reference sequence). CDR3 sequence reads: CASSPGQGRAEQFF. CDR3 DNA (partial): TGTGCCAGCAGCCCCGGACAGGGGAGAGCTGAGCAGTTC.

The table lists this clone with a few counts. Any gene name here is a mouse gene name. The CDR3 end falls 1 residue outside the read, so it is completed with the germline J gene. The J gene is TRBJ2-7, the V gene TRBV23; TRBD1 is the table's D call and was not checked against the DNA. The CDR3 totals 12 residues. CDR1 and CDR2 from the germline V gene are KGHTA and FQNQQP. The CDR3 protein is CSSSHTGREQYF. Partial CDR3 DNA: TGCTCCAGCAGTCATACAGGGCGGGAACAGTAC.

With respect to this clone: Genes and germline are mouse. The read ends 1 residue early relative to the CDR3; the germline J gene fills the gap. This chain links TRBV1 with TRBJ1-1, with D tentatively TRBD1 (5 bases). V was clipped by 5 bases and J by 0 bases, with 7 bases between them. Looked up from germline, CDR1 is NSQYPW and CDR2 is LRSPGD (reference sequence). The CDR3 length is 13 residues. The covered CDR3 bases are TGCACCTGCAGTCGGGGACAGAACACAGAAGTCTTC. Its protein is CTCSRGQNTEVF. The full CDR3 reads CTCSRGQNTEVFF.

A remark on this clone: Gene names refer to mouse genes. The sequence runs out 1 residue before the end of the CDR3; the remainder is reconstructed from the germline J gene. The gene calls are TRBV26 and TRBJ1-3, with 7 positions matching TRBD1. CDR3 length: 14 residues. V trimming: 6 bases; J trimming: 0 bases; junction bases outside the gene matches: 2. Germline V gene lookup returns CDR1 KGHPV and CDR2 FQNQEV (reference sequence). The CDR3 bases that were read are TGTGCCAGCAGCCGGGACAGTTCTGGAAATACGCTCTAT. It is translated as CASSRDSSGNTLY. The CDR3 reads in full as CASSRDSSGNTLYF.

The sample holds a few counts of this clone. Mouse gene names apply. The chain's CDR3 is CAWSLGGDSPLYF. The DNA read from the CDR3 is TGTGCCTGGAGTCTGGGCGGGGATTCGCCCCTCTAC. The chain couples TRBV31 to TRBJ1-6; D is unresolved. The CDR3 extends 1 residue past the end of the read, so its final part is completed from the germline J gene. TRBJ1-6 falls under the ORF class, with uncertain function. Germline values: CDR1 GKSSPN, CDR2 SITVG. The CDR3 covers 13 residues. Trimming took off 0 bases at V and 8 bases at J, with 8 bases between the two ends.

Of note for this clone: Gene labels here are mouse ones. The DNA read from the CDR3 is TGTGCCAGCAGTCTGTGGGGGAACACCGGGCAGCTCTAC. This encodes CASSLWGNTGQLY. In full, the CDR3 is CASSLWGNTGQLYF. The chain joins TRBV26 to TRBJ2-2, with D possibly being TRBD1 or TRBD2 (5 bases each). The CDR3 is cut off 1 residue early in the read; its end comes from the germline J gene. Germline V CDR1 and CDR2: KGHPV, FQNQEV (reference sequence). The CDR3 spans 14 residues. Trimming took off 1 base at V and 2 bases at J, with 5 bases between the two ends. Filled out from reference TRBV26 and TRBJ2-2, the complete variable domain reads NSKVIQTPRYLVKGQGQKAKMRCIPEKGHPVVFWYQQNKNNEFKFLINFQNQEVLQQIDMTEKRFSAECPSNSPCSLEIQSSEAGDSALYLCASSLWGNTGQLYFGEGSKLTVL.

On this clone itself: The genes are named according to mouse. The observed sequence ends 1 residue before the CDR3 terminus, with the missing tail filled in from the germline J gene. The V call is TRBV26, the J call TRBJ2-7, with D perhaps matching TRBD2 (6 bases). Germline lookup yields CDR1 KGHPV and CDR2 FQNQEV (reference sequence). V lost 1 base, J lost 7 bases, and 11 bases lay in between. This CDR3 contains 13 residues. Partial CDR3 DNA: TGTGCCAGCAGTCTGTGGGGGGAGGGGGAACAGTAC. This encodes CASSLWGEGEQY. In full, the CDR3 reads CASSLWGEGEQYF.

As regards this clone: Gene names are the mouse ones. The read terminates 1 residue before the CDR3 end, so the remaining end is supplied by the germline J gene. This chain uses TRBV3 with TRBJ1-2; 10 bases fit TRBD1. Germline values: CDR1 SNHLY, CDR2 FYNGKV (reference sequence). J lost 2 bases, V lost 7 bases, and 1 base had no gene match. The CDR3 loop spans 13 amino acids. The CDR3 DNA, read in part, is TGTGCCAGCATGGGACAGGGGAACTCCGACTACACC. Encoded protein: CASMGQGNSDYT. The whole CDR3 region reads CASMGQGNSDYTF.

This clone was seen only a few times. Genes here carry mouse names. The read ends 1 residue shy of where the CDR3 ends; the end is completed using the germline J gene. This rearrangement joins TRBV26 to TRBJ2-4, with 10 bases that match TRBD1. Germline trimming cut 6 bases from V and 5 bases from J; bases unmatched to any gene: 2. The length of the CDR3 is 13 residues. Germline V gene data show CDR1 as KGHPV and CDR2 as FQNQEV (reference sequence). CDR3 sequence reads: CASSRDRGNTLYF. The part of the CDR3 DNA that was read is TGTGCCAGCAGCCGGGACAGGGGAAACACCTTGTAC.

This clone was counted between two and nine times. Germline and genes: mouse. Read data end 1 residue before the CDR3 end; the end is taken from the germline J gene. The rearrangement uses TRBV3 and TRBJ2-7, with 7 positions matching TRBD1. CDR1 is SNHLY, CDR2 FYNGKV, per germline (reference sequence). The CDR3 loop spans 14 amino acids. V gave up 5 bases and J gave up 2 bases; unmatched junction bases: 6. CDR3 amino acids: CASSTHRGPYEQYF. The part of the CDR3 DNA that was read is TGTGCCAGCAGCACCCACAGGGGACCCTATGAACAGTAC.

By frequency in the sample, this clone is medium-sized. Genes and germline come from the mouse. The read ends 1 residue before the CDR3 terminus; that terminus is restored from the germline J gene. This chain joins TRBV3 and TRBJ2-7; no reliable D call. Looked up from germline, CDR1 is SNHLY and CDR2 is FYNGKV (reference sequence). With 2 bases removed from V and 2 bases from J, the gap between germline ends came to 7 bases. This CDR3 contains 13 residues. The DNA read from the CDR3 is TGTGCCAGCAGCTTACAACAGCCCTATGAACAGTAC. The encoded protein is CASSLQQPYEQY. The full CDR3 is CASSLQQPYEQYF.

Comments on this clone: The genes are named according to mouse. Read data end 1 residue before the CDR3 end; the end is taken from the germline J gene. The chain joins TRBV12-2 to TRBJ1-4, with 8 bases matching TRBD1. Per the germline V gene, CDR1 is SGHLS and CDR2 is HYDKME. Trimming at V came to 0 bases and at J to 3 bases, leaving 5 bases not matched to a gene. This CDR3 region has 16 residues. Here the CDR3 reads CASSLFRGRANERLFF. The sequenced part of the CDR3 DNA is TGTGCCAGCTCTCTCTTCAGGGGGCGGGCCAACGAAAGATTATTT.

In its sample, this clone is large. Gene names follow the mouse nomenclature. The read ends 1 residue early relative to the CDR3; the germline J gene fills the gap. The V gene is TRBV14, the J gene TRBJ1-3; D unclear. This CDR3 has 15 amino acids. CDR1 and CDR2 (germline): SGHDT, FRDEAV. V lost 2 bases and J 0 bases, leaving 9 bases between the germline ends. CDR3 in amino acids: CASSLGGYSGNTLYF. Incomplete CDR3 DNA: TGTGCCAGCAGTTTAGGAGGGTATTCTGGAAATACGCTCTAT.

Points on this clone: The gene names given are mouse names. The read ends 1 residue shy of where the CDR3 ends; the end is completed using the germline J gene. V usage is TRBV13-1 and J usage is TRBJ2-3; maybe TRBD1 (6 bases). V lost 0 bases and J lost 0, with 8 bases in between. The CDR3 totals 15 residues. In germline, CDR1 is NSHNY, CDR2 SYGAGN. The covered CDR3 bases are TGTGCCAGCAGTGATGCAGGGACAAGTGCAGAAACGCTGTAT. It specifies CASSDAGTSAETLY. The whole CDR3 region reads CASSDAGTSAETLYF.

As regards this clone: Gene names and germline refer to mouse. The sequenced fragment ends 1 residue before the CDR3 boundary, so the rest is inferred from the germline J gene. The V call is TRBV13-2, the J call TRBJ1-1; unclear D gene. The CDR3 sequence is 11 residues long. CDR1 and CDR2 (germline): NNHNN, SYGAGS (reference sequence). Trimming left V 0 bases short and J 8 bases short, with 5 bases between. The CDR3 DNA, read in part, is TGTGCCAGCGGTGATGCCGGGGAAGTCTTC. The encoded protein is CASGDAGEVF. The full CDR3 sequence reads CASGDAGEVFF.

Notes on this clone: Gene names and germline match the mouse. The read gets to within 1 residue of the CDR3 end, and the germline J gene fills in the rest. The chain is built from TRBV12-1 and TRBJ1-1; the D is unclear. CDR1 SGHSN and CDR2 HYEKVE come from the germline V gene. This CDR3 region has 10 residues. The V end was cut by 0 bases, the J end by 6 bases, with 1 base between. CDR3 in amino acids: CASSLPEVFF. CDR3 DNA, as far as it was read: TGTGCCAGCTCTCTCCCAGAAGTCTTC.